The 20 T cell receptor beta chains below come from one sample, sequenced in a study of T cell changes during pregnancy in multiple sclerosis (dated by TCRdb to the late 2010s). Library generation was performed with the immunoSEQ multiplex PCR assay. Sourced from immuneACCESS, this table was stored by TCRdb with only in-frame sequences that have V and J called. A share of the clones is absent; for the studies checked, an unresolved V gene accounts for under half, and the remainder has no known explanation. The sample profile shows over 75,000 clones; about 92% of them were found once. The ten largest account for around 2.5% of the sample. The specimen comprised peripheral blood, sampled in the first trimester of pregnancy. Source of these receptors: a female donor with multiple sclerosis, enrolled in a pregnancy study.

The genes are TRBV5-4 and TRBJ2-6, with 10 positions matching TRBD1. The germline CDR1 and CDR2 sequences are SGHNT and YYREEE (reference sequence). The CDR3 length is 16 residues. Trimming removed 4 bases from V and 4 bases from J; junction bases left unmatched: 5. The CDR3 spells CASSAGTGVGANVLTF. The CDR3 coding sequence is TGTGCCAGCAGCGCCGGGACAGGGGTCGGGGCCAACGTCCTGACTTTC. Combining the CDR3 with reference TRBV5-4 and TRBJ2-6 gives the whole variable domain ETGVTQSPTHLIKTRGQQVTLRCSSQSGHNTVSWYQQALGQGPQFIFQYYREEENGRGNFPPRFSGLQFPNYSSELNVNALELDDSALYLCASSAGTGVGANVLTFGAGSRLTVL.

The CDR3 region has the DNA TGTGCCAGCAGTTTGGTAGGACAGGGTATCGAGCAGTACTTC. Its protein product is CASSLVGQGIEQYF. This chain joins TRBV7-6 and TRBJ2-7; 8 nucleotides match TRBD1. The germline gives CDR1 SGHVS, CDR2 FNYEAQ. With V trimmed by 6 bases and J by 6 bases, 10 bases remained unmatched. The CDR3 runs to 14 residues.

The chain couples TRBV28 to TRBJ2-7; 7 bases agree with TRBD2. This CDR3 comprises 14 residues. Unmatched junction bases numbered 6, after V lost 3 bases and J lost 4 bases. Germline loops: CDR1 MDHEN, CDR2 SYDVKM. The CDR3 is CASSLGGQKYEQYF. CDR3 nucleotide sequence: TGTGCCAGCAGTTTGGGAGGGCAGAAGTACGAGCAGTACTTC.

The J gene is TRBJ1-5, the V gene TRBV19, with 10 positions matching TRBD1. Trimming took 7 bases from V and 4 from J; bases not matched to a gene: 7. The CDR3 has 15 amino acids. The germline V gene encodes CDR1 LNHDA and CDR2 SQIVND (reference sequence). CDR3 protein: CASILTGGLNQPQHF. The CDR3 bases are TGTGCCAGTATTTTGACAGGGGGCTTGAATCAGCCCCAGCATTTT.

The chain joins TRBV27 to TRBJ2-1, with TRBD1 matching 7 bases. The CDR3 spans 14 residues. The V and J ends lost 7 bases and 2 bases, in that order; junction bases with no gene match: 5. CDR1 and CDR2 (germline): MNHEY, SMNVEV (reference sequence). This CDR3 reads CASIRDRTYNEQFF. The CDR3 DNA reads TGTGCCAGCATCCGGGACAGAACCTACAATGAGCAGTTCTTC.

The CDR3 spells CASRSADRAHGYTF. The CDR3 DNA sequence: TGTGCCAGCAGGTCGGCGGACAGGGCTCATGGCTACACCTTC. This chain joins TRBV28 and TRBJ1-2; 8 nucleotides line up with TRBD1. The V and J ends lost 6 bases and 6 bases, in that order; junction bases with no gene match: 9. Germline lookup yields CDR1 MDHEN and CDR2 SYDVKM. The CDR3 has 14 residues.

This clone was seen a single time. The CDR3 ends on some other residue instead of the conserved phenylalanine or tryptophan, so this is likely a read error. Because the CDR3's place on the DNA is in doubt, the DNA is left out and the CDR3 is given as listed by TCRdb. This rearrangement joins TRBV5-1 to TRBJ2-7; TRBD2 is the table's D call and was not checked against the DNA. Including both end residues, the CDR3 is 15 amino acids long. The germline V gene has CDR1 SGHRS and CDR2 YFSETQ. The CDR3 protein is CASRSTLGREGLPAY.

The CDR3: CTSSQDRFLPGLVNTEAFF. The DNA for the CDR3 is TGCACCAGCAGCCAAGATCGGTTCCTTCCAGGTCTGGTGAACACTGAAGCTTTCTTT. The V call is TRBV1, the J call TRBJ1-1; the tabulated D call, TRBD1, remains unverified against the DNA. TRBV1 is reported as a pseudogene. The CDR3 length is 19 residues.

This clone occurred once. The V and J genes are TRBV5-6 and TRBJ2-2; possible D gene TRBD1, 6 bases. This CDR3 has 17 residues. The germline V gene has CDR1 SGHDT and CDR2 YYEEEE. V lost 2 bases to trimming and J lost 3 bases, with 17 bases between them. DNA for the CDR3: TGTGCCAGCAGCTTAGGCGCATGGGGGCCGGACACCGGGGAGCTGTTTTTT. This sequence encodes CASSLGAWGPDTGELFF.

The J gene is TRBJ2-7, the V gene TRBV14; 9 bases agree with TRBD1. The length of the CDR3 is 15 residues. Germline V gene sequence: CDR1 SGHDN, CDR2 FVKESK. Trimming cost V 2 bases and J 4 bases; bases outside gene matches: 6. The DNA of the CDR3 is TGTGCCAGCAGCCAATTAACAGGGGGCTTTTACGAGCAGTACTTC. It is translated as CASSQLTGGFYEQYF.

The J gene is TRBJ2-1, the V gene TRBV15, with 11 positions matching TRBD2. This CDR3 contains 13 residues. Germline trimming cut 6 bases from V and 7 bases from J; bases unmatched to any gene: 2. The germline V gene has CDR1 LNHNV and CDR2 YYDKDF (reference sequence). The CDR3 reads CATRGLAANEQFF. The CDR3 DNA follows: TGTGCCACCAGGGGACTAGCGGCAAATGAGCAGTTCTTC.

This chain connects TRBV4-2 to TRBJ2-7; TRBD2 agrees at 10 bases. Germline lookup yields CDR1 LGHNA and CDR2 YNFKEQ. The CDR3 totals 16 residues. Trimming took 5 bases from V and 2 from J; bases not matched to a gene: 9. CDR3 in amino acids: CASSSLAGVNPYEQYF. In DNA, the CDR3 is TGTGCCAGCAGCTCCCTAGCGGGAGTGAATCCCTACGAGCAGTACTTC.

The V gene is TRBV29-1, the J gene TRBJ1-2, with 7 bases lining up with TRBD1. Trimming cost V 6 bases and J 8 bases; bases outside gene matches: 3. From germline, CDR1 is SQVTM and CDR2 ANQGSEA. The CDR3 is 10 residues long. Written as DNA, the CDR3 is TGCAGCGTCCAGGGGGAAGGCTACACCTTC. This codes for CSVQGEGYTF.

The chain employs TRBV28 and TRBJ1-5; 8 bases agree with TRBD1. Germline lookup yields CDR1 MDHEN and CDR2 SYDVKM. The trim removed 4 bases at V and 4 bases at J, leaving 6 bases unmatched. The CDR3 covers 15 residues. This CDR3 is CASSSGQGANQPQHF. In DNA, the CDR3 is TGTGCCAGCAGTTCCGGACAGGGTGCGAATCAGCCCCAGCATTTT. Looking up the rest from reference TRBV28 and TRBJ1-5 gives the full variable domain: DVKVTQSSRYLVKRTGEKVFLECVQDMDHENMFWYRQDPGLGLRLIYFSYDVKMKEKGDIPEGYSVSREKKERFSLILESASTNQTSMYLCASSSGQGANQPQHFGDGTRLSIL.

The genes are TRBV9 and TRBJ2-1, with D perhaps matching TRBD2 (5 bases). This CDR3 has 18 amino acids. In germline, CDR1 is SGDLS, CDR2 YYNGEE. Trimming removed 1 base from V and 4 bases from J, with 21 bases in between. CDR3 in amino acids: CASSVTRTPRATYNEQFF. CDR3 DNA sequence: TGTGCCAGCAGCGTAACAAGGACTCCCCGTGCTACATACAATGAGCAGTTCTTC.

This clone appeared once. The chain carries TRBV6-5 and TRBJ1-6; perhaps TRBD1 as D (5 bases). Trimming removed 2 bases from V and 9 bases from J, with 8 bases in between. The V gene's germline CDR1 is MNHEY and CDR2 SVGAGI. CDR3 length equals 13 residues. The CDR3 bases are TGTGCCAGCAGTTACGTCAGGGCTTCACCCCTCCACTTT. Translating it yields CASSYVRASPLHF.

The genes are TRBV7-9 and TRBJ2-3; 7 bases align to TRBD1. The CDR3 contains 15 residues. Germline CDR1 is SEHNR and CDR2 is FQNEAQ (reference sequence). J lost 2 bases, V lost 5 bases, and 7 bases had no gene match. In nucleotides, the CDR3 is TGTGCCAGCAGCCAAACGGACAGGTCCACAGATACGCAGTATTTT. Residues: CASSQTDRSTDTQYF.

This chain uses TRBV2 with TRBJ1-5; D possibly corresponds to TRBD1 (5 bases). Germline V gives CDR1 SNHLY, CDR2 FYNNEI. The V end lost 2 bases, the J end lost 6 bases, and 14 bases lay between the germline ends. This CDR3 region has 15 residues. CDR3 sequence: CASSESRGVGQPQHF. In DNA form, the CDR3 reads TGTGCCAGCAGTGAAAGTAGGGGCGTGGGTCAGCCCCAGCATTTT.

The chain links TRBV5-6 to TRBJ1-1, with D possibly matching TRBD1 (6 bases). The CDR3 has 17 residues. Deletions cut 0 bases from V and 3 bases from J, with 18 bases between. Germline CDR1 and CDR2: SGHDT and YYEEEE. CDR3 region: CASSLGSRGLGDTEAFF. CDR3 bases: TGTGCCAGCAGCTTGGGTAGCAGGGGCCTAGGGGACACTGAAGCTTTCTTT.

This chain uses TRBV19 with TRBJ2-7; weak D call: TRBD2 (5 bases). The germline V and J ends were trimmed by 7 bases and 4 bases, with 11 bases remaining between them. CDR3 length equals 12 residues. Germline V gene data show CDR1 as LNHDA and CDR2 as SQIVND (reference sequence). This CDR3 is CASTSSSYEQYF. In DNA, the CDR3 is TGTGCCAGTACTAGCAGCTCGTACGAGCAGTACTTC.